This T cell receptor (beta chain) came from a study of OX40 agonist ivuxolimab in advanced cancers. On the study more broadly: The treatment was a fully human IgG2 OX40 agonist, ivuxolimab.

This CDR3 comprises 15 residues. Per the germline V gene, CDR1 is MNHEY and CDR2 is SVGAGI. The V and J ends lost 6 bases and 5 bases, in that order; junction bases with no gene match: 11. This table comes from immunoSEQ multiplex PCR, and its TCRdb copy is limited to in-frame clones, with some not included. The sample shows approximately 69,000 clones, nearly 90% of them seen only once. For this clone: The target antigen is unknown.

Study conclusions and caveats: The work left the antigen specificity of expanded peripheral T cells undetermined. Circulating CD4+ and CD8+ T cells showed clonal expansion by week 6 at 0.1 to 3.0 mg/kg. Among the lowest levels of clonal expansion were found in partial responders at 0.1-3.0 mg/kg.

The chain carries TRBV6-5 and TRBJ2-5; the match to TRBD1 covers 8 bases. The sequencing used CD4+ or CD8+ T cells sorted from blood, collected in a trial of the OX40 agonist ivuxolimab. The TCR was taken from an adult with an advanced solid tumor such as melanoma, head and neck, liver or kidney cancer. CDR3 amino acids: CASRRGQGLGETQYF. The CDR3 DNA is TGTGCCAGCAGACGCGGACAGGGTTTAGGTGAGACCCAGTACTTC.